Listed here are 22 T cell receptor beta chains from one sample, sequenced in a study of long-term antiretroviral therapy in people with HIV. Survey-level immunoSEQ v3.0 assays were run. Sequencing was performed with immunoSEQ multiplex PCR; in TCRdb, only in-frame clones are kept and a portion is missing. Of around 21,000 clones listed, more than 75% were seen once; the top ten hold 7.5% to 9.5%. Material: unsorted PBMCs, obtained 0.2 years before starting antiretroviral therapy. All receptors derive from a man younger than 35 with HIV.

The chain recombines TRBV19 with TRBJ2-3; D unclear. The CDR3 is made up of 13 amino acids. Trimming took 8 bases from V and 3 from J, leaving 12 bases between them. Per the germline V gene, CDR1 is LNHDA and CDR2 is SQIVND (reference sequence). Written as DNA, the CDR3 is TGTGCCAGTTCAGAATCGAGTACAGATACGCAGTATTTT. This gives the protein CASSESSTDTQYF.

The rearrangement joins TRBV7-2 to TRBJ2-5; D ambiguous. This CDR3 region has 12 residues. Between the trimmed V and J ends, which lost 0 bases and 5 bases, there was a span of 4 bases. CDR1 is SGHTA and CDR2 is FQGNSA in the germline V gene. The CDR3 DNA reads as TGTGCCAGCAGCTTAGCGGGGGAGACCCAGTACTTC. Its protein product is CASSLAGETQYF.

The CDR3 protein is CASSLGLSDTQYF. Written as DNA, the CDR3 is TGTGCCAGCAGCTTGGGACTATCAGATACGCAGTATTTT. The chain combines TRBV11-3 with TRBJ2-3; 7 nucleotides line up with TRBD2. Germline assignment: CDR1 SGHNT and CDR2 YENEEA. Trimming cost V 3 bases and J 4 bases; bases outside gene matches: 1. The CDR3 runs to 13 residues.

CDR3 bases: TGTGCCAGCAAAAGCGGGAGGGCCTACAATGAGCAGTTCTTC. The encoded protein is CASKSGRAYNEQFF. The chain links TRBV6-5 to TRBJ2-1; 10 bases map to TRBD2. V shed 7 bases, J shed 2 bases, and the junction held 2 bases outside the gene matches. Germline V gene sequence: CDR1 MNHEY, CDR2 SVGAGI. The CDR3 spans 14 residues.

This CDR3 reads CASSREDFLNTEAFF. The CDR3 nucleotides are TGTGCCAGCAGCAGAGAGGACTTTTTGAACACTGAAGCTTTCTTT. The chain joins TRBV7-8 to TRBJ1-1, with D uncertain. The CDR3 contains 15 residues. V lost 5 bases and J lost 0, with 13 bases in between. Germline assignment: CDR1 SGHVS and CDR2 FQNEAQ.

CDR3 coding DNA: TGTGCCAGCAGCTTGACAGAAACTTCACCCCTCCACTTT. This codes for CASSLTETSPLHF. The chain is built from TRBV5-6 and TRBJ1-6; D call uncertain. The CDR3 is made up of 13 amino acids. Trimming took 1 base from V and 9 from J, leaving 8 bases between them. Germline V gene sequence: CDR1 SGHDT, CDR2 YYEEEE.

The chain recombines TRBV14 with TRBJ2-7; D unresolved. CDR1 is SGHDN, CDR2 FVKESK, per germline. V was cut by 2 bases and J by 3 bases, with 11 bases left in between. The CDR3 sequence is 14 residues long. The CDR3 loop reads CASSQRLRSYEQYF. Written as DNA, the CDR3 is TGTGCCAGCAGCCAAAGGTTACGCAGCTACGAGCAGTACTTC.

This chain connects TRBV29-1 to TRBJ2-5; tentative D call: TRBD1 (7 bases). The CDR3 is made up of 16 amino acids. From germline, CDR1 is SQVTM and CDR2 ANQGSEA. V lost 0 bases and J lost 7, with 21 bases in between. The CDR3 bases are TGCAGCGTTGAAGACGGATATCGGAGGGGGCTTGTGACCCAGTACTTC. Encoded protein: CSVEDGYRRGLVTQYF.

This clone was seen a single time. CDR3 protein: CASSVLAGAQNEQFF. In DNA form, the CDR3 reads TGTGCCAGCAGCGTACTAGCGGGGGCACAGAATGAGCAGTTCTTC. J is TRBJ2-1 and V is TRBV9; 10 bases match TRBD2. The germline V gene has CDR1 SGDLS and CDR2 YYNGEE. This CDR3 comprises 15 residues. J lost 7 bases, V lost 1 base, and 5 bases had no gene match.

This clone has just one count. The V gene is TRBV11-2, the J gene TRBJ1-1; D might be TRBD1 (5 bases). V gave up 1 base and J gave up 8 bases, with 11 bases separating them. Germline assignment: CDR1 SGHAT and CDR2 FQNNGV. The CDR3 sequence is 13 residues long. CDR3 DNA sequence: TGTGCCAGCAGCTTAGTGGGGGGAAAAGAAGCTTTCTTT. Its protein product is CASSLVGGKEAFF.

J is TRBJ2-3 and V is TRBV7-9; 9 bases match TRBD2. After removal of 6 bases from V and 2 bases from J, the junction contained 6 bases not matched to a gene. Germline V CDR1 and CDR2: SEHNR, FQNEAQ (reference sequence). The CDR3 sequence is 15 residues long. The CDR3 DNA reads as TGTGCCAGCAGACCAGCTAGCGGGGCCACAGATACGCAGTATTTT. It specifies CASRPASGATDTQYF.

V and J are TRBV7-9 and TRBJ1-3; TRBD1 aligns across 7 bases. This CDR3 has 15 amino acids. Losses at the gene ends were 5 bases for V and 2 bases for J; bases not matched to a gene: 6. Germline V CDR1 and CDR2: SEHNR, FQNEAQ (reference sequence). CDR3 in DNA: TGTGCCAGCAGCCGCCGGACAGGAGCTGGAAACACCATATATTTT. It yields the protein CASSRRTGAGNTIYF. Variable domain in full (rest from reference TRBV7-9 and TRBJ1-3): DTGVSQNPRHKITKRGQNVTFRCDPISEHNRLYWYRQTLGQGPEFLTYFQNEAQLEKSRLLSDRFSAERPKGSFSTLEIQRTEQGDSAMYLCASSRRTGAGNTIYFGEGSWLTVV.

V and J are TRBV29-1 and TRBJ1-1, with 7 positions matching TRBD1. There are 13 residues in the CDR3. The V gene's germline CDR1 is SQVTM and CDR2 ANQGSEA. The ends lost 7 bases at V and 0 bases at J; junction bases unmatched: 5. CDR3: CSANRGMNTEAFF. In DNA form, the CDR3 reads TGCAGCGCTAACAGGGGCATGAACACTGAAGCTTTCTTT.

This clone came up once. V usage is TRBV10-3 and J usage is TRBJ2-7; D is unclear. The CDR3 has 13 residues. Trimming removed 4 bases from V and 0 bases from J, with 7 bases in between. Germline V gives CDR1 ENHRY, CDR2 SYGVKD. The CDR3 sequence is CAISVPDSYEQYF. For the CDR3, the DNA is TGTGCCATCAGTGTACCAGACTCCTACGAGCAGTACTTC.

The gene calls are TRBV6-1 and TRBJ1-2, with D uncertain. Germline V gives CDR1 MNHNS, CDR2 SASEGT. The V end lost 5 bases, the J end lost 5 bases, and 12 bases lay between the germline ends. This CDR3 spans 13 amino acids. The CDR3 region is CASSRYAGYGYTF. CDR3 DNA: TGTGCCAGCAGTCGTTATGCTGGGTATGGCTACACCTTC.

J is TRBJ1-6 and V is TRBV5-6; the D is unclear. Germline V CDR1 and CDR2: SGHDT, YYEEEE. V was shortened by 2 bases and J by 9 bases, with 12 bases between the two germline ends. The CDR3 has 14 amino acids. CDR3 region: CASSFEGSGSPLHF. As DNA, the CDR3 is TGTGCCAGCAGCTTCGAAGGATCTGGTTCACCCCTCCACTTT. Variable domain in full (rest from reference TRBV5-6 and TRBJ1-6): DAGVTQSPTHLIKTRGQQVTLRCSPKSGHDTVSWYQQALGQGPQFIFQYYEEEERQRGNFPDRFSGHQFPNYSSELNVNALLLGDSALYLCASSFEGSGSPLHFGNGTRLTVT.

This sequence joins TRBV29-1 and TRBJ2-5; D gene uncertain. The CDR3 is 13 residues long. V shed 5 bases and J shed 2 bases, with 12 bases lying between them. Germline values: CDR1 SQVTM, CDR2 ANQGSEA. The CDR3 DNA is TGCAGCGTTCCCCTGTATACTCAAGAGACCCAGTACTTC. Its protein is CSVPLYTQETQYF.

V and J are TRBV4-3 and TRBJ2-1; 15 positions match TRBD2. Trimming removed 4 bases from V and 1 base from J; junction bases left unmatched: 5. Germline loops: CDR1 LGHNA, CDR2 YSLEER. The CDR3 contains 18 residues. The CDR3 DNA is TGCGCCAGCAGCCTGGGACTAGCGGGGGGTCCTTCCTACAATGAGCAGTTCTTC. Amino acid sequence: CASSLGLAGGPSYNEQFF.

The table lists this clone with a few counts. The chain recombines TRBV6-5 with TRBJ2-2; tentative D call: TRBD2 (6 bases). The CDR3 runs 15 residues. V shed 8 bases and J shed 3 bases, with 16 bases lying between them. In germline, CDR1 is MNHEY, CDR2 SVGAGI. CDR3 amino acids: CASPPGGAHTGELFF. CDR3 DNA sequence: TGTGCCAGCCCTCCTGGCGGGGCGCACACCGGGGAGCTGTTTTTT.

This chain joins TRBV15 and TRBJ1-5; D uncertain. The germline gives CDR1 LNHNV, CDR2 YYDKDF (reference sequence). The CDR3 loop spans 13 amino acids. V was trimmed by 10 bases and J by 3 bases, leaving 13 bases between them. The CDR3 protein is CAISERNNQPQHF. DNA of the CDR3: TGTGCCATTAGTGAACGCAACAATCAGCCCCAGCATTTT.

The chain couples TRBV27 to TRBJ2-1; 9 bases agree with TRBD2. Germline values: CDR1 MNHEY, CDR2 SMNVEV (reference sequence). This CDR3 comprises 15 residues. Losses at the gene ends were 8 bases for V and 5 bases for J; bases not matched to a gene: 10. The DNA for the CDR3 is TGTGCCAGCCGGCGGGGGGGCGTTAGCGACAATGAGCAGTTCTTC. Residues: CASRRGGVSDNEQFF.

This CDR3 is CASSRFRDLNTEAFF. The CDR3 bases are TGTGCCAGCAGCCGCTTCAGAGATTTGAACACTGAAGCTTTCTTT. The V gene is TRBV7-9, the J gene TRBJ1-1; the D is unclear. V lost 5 bases and J lost 0, with 13 bases in between. Germline loops: CDR1 SEHNR, CDR2 FQNEAQ (reference sequence). The CDR3 loop spans 15 amino acids.